The 5 T cell receptor beta chains in this list originate from one sample, sequenced in a study of T cells expressing NK-cell markers. After re-calling the 5' RACE reads, TCRdb lists one entry per CDR3 protein, DNA absent. The table lists about 430,000 distinct CDR3 sequences. The sequencing sample was made of blood T cells: a sorted CD56 or NKG2C T cell subset, CD4+ or CD8+ T cells, or bulk PBMC T cells (not recorded which). The source is a woman in her forties or fifties in good health.

The rearrangement uses TRBV11-2 and TRBJ2-3. This CDR3 region has 14 residues. Germline V gene sequence: CDR1 SGHAT, CDR2 FQNNGV. The CDR3 sequence: CASSRLLRTDTQYF.

The chain carries TRBV4-1 and TRBJ1-2. The CDR3 consists of 14 residues. Germline CDR1 is MGHRA and CDR2 is YSYEKL. Here the CDR3 reads CASSQTGTKGGYTF.

The CDR3: CSARLAGARVTDTQYF. The chain links TRBV20-1 to TRBJ2-3; the TRBD2 assignment by TCRdb is unverifiable without DNA. The CDR3 has 16 amino acids. Germline lookup yields CDR1 DFQATT and CDR2 SNEGSKA (reference sequence).

The rearrangement joins TRBV30 to TRBJ2-1; checking the TCRdb D call of TRBD2 is not possible without DNA. CDR1 GTSNPN and CDR2 SVGIG come from the germline V gene (reference sequence). This CDR3 region has 15 residues. The CDR3 loop is CAWSPRLAGIDEQFF. Based on the CDR3 plus reference TRBV30 and TRBJ2-1, the full variable domain is SQTIHQWPATLVQPVGSPLSLECTVEGTSNPNLYWYRQAAGRGLQLLFYSVGIGQISSEVPQNLSASRPQDRQFILSSKKLLLSDSGFYLCAWSPRLAGIDEQFFGPGTRLTVL.

The genes are TRBV27 and TRBJ1-2. Per germline, CDR1 MNHEY and CDR2 SMNVEV (reference sequence). The CDR3 covers 13 residues. CDR3 residues: CASSSTGLHGYTF.